This T cell receptor (beta chain) is drawn from a study of T cell responses to AZD1222 COVID-19 vaccine. Study-wide points: Spike-specific TCR depth and breadth grew after two AZD1222 doses.

Germline lookup yields CDR1 GTSNPN and CDR2 SVGIG (reference sequence). This CDR3 comprises 14 residues. V was clipped by 2 bases and J by 4 bases, with 12 bases between them. Turning to this clone: The target antigen is unknown.

TCRdb's table, derived via immunoSEQ multiplex PCR, lists solely in-frame clones and lacks some. The repertoire holds under 150,000 clones, 75% to 90% seen once, with 3% to 4.5% in the top ten. The sample in question was peripheral blood, obtained on day 0 of MenACWY control vaccination. This chain links TRBV30 with TRBJ1-5; a weak D match, TRBD1 (6 bases). The receptor was derived from an adult in good health. The CDR3 DNA is TGTGCCTGGAGTCCCGGGACAAGTAATCAGCCCCAGCATTTT. As protein: CAWSPGTSNQPQHF.